The clone carrying this T cell receptor beta chain was recorded a few times. This specimen belongs to a study of T cells in Graves' hyperthyroidism and ophthalmopathy. Ophthalmopathy cases met thresholds of Clinical Activity Score at least 3, NOSPECS grade at least 4 and duration under 3 months. Trimming cost V 3 bases and J 4 bases, with 7 bases left between them. Germline V gene data show CDR1 as SGDLS and CDR2 as YYNGEE. This CDR3 is built from 12 residues. TCR beta CDR3 region amplification was performed from RNA transcripts. TCR CDR3 underwent first-round RT-PCR with the HTBI primer set. A single record per CDR3 protein comes from TCRdb applying MiXCR to the multiplex PCR reads. The table has 600,000 or so distinct CDR3 sequences, 11% to 15% seen once.

The sequenced sample was blood. The chain links TRBV9 to TRBJ2-5; no reliable D call. The TCR was taken from a young woman with Graves' ophthalmopathy. Here the CDR3 DNA reads TGTGCCAGCAGCGCGAGTCCAGAGACCCAGTACTTC. Translating gives CASSASPETQYF. The full variable domain, with the rest looked up from reference TRBV9 and TRBJ2-5, is DSGVTQTPKHLITATGQRVTLRCSPRSGDLSVYWYQQSLDQGLQFLIQYYNGEERAKGNILERFSAQQFPDLHSELNLSSLELGDSALYFCASSASPETQYFGPGTRLLVL.